This T cell receptor (beta chain) emerged from a study of patients and donors after allogeneic stem cell transplantation. Germline V CDR1 and CDR2: DFQATT, SNEGSKA (reference sequence). This CDR3 contains 17 residues. With V trimmed by 6 bases and J by 8 bases, 19 bases remained unmatched. TCRdb processed the RT-PCR reads anew with MiXCR; each CDR3 protein has one entry. The sample includes about 960,000 distinct CDR3 sequences, more than 15% of them seen just once. Sequenced sample: blood, either unsorted or a sorted T cell fraction (not recorded which). V is TRBV20-1 and J is TRBJ2-1; 10 positions agree with TRBD1. The TCR comes from a human donor who was either an allogeneic HSCT recipient or a stem cell or donor lymphocyte infusion donor (not recorded which). It is not recorded whose cells these are; they may come from a transplant donor. CDR3 sequence: CSAPEGVRQGAKDEQFF. In DNA form, the CDR3 reads TGCAGTGCACCGGAGGGGGTTAGACAGGGGGCGAAGGATGAGCAGTTCTTC.